The 20 T cell receptor beta chains below come from one sample, sequenced in a study of cytomegalovirus exposure and HLA in healthy donors. The PCR was carried out with 60 Vbeta primers and 13 Jbeta primers. Data came from immunoSEQ multiplex PCR; TCRdb stores just in-frame clones and leaves some out. The sample includes 150,000 to 250,000 clones. The sample was PBMCs. These receptor sequences come from a boy aged 10-17 years in good health and CMV-seronegative.

This chain links TRBV7-2 with TRBJ1-6, with 7 positions matching TRBD1. CDR1 is SGHTA, CDR2 FQGNSA, per germline. The length of the CDR3 is 15 residues. Trimming removed 5 bases from V and 7 bases from J; junction bases left unmatched: 8. The CDR3 DNA sequence: TGTGCCAGCAGCCCAACCGGGACAGTGAATTCACCCCTCCACTTT. It specifies CASSPTGTVNSPLHF.

The chain combines TRBV19 with TRBJ2-1; 14 bases fit TRBD2. V lost 4 bases and J lost 14; bases outside the gene matches: 13. Germline assignment: CDR1 LNHDA and CDR2 SQIVND (reference sequence). This CDR3 comprises 16 residues. CDR3 in DNA: TGTGCCAGTAGTAGCTCACCAGGGACTAGCGGGGGCCACGAGTTCTTC. It specifies CASSSSPGTSGGHEFF.

This chain joins TRBV18 and TRBJ1-1; no clear D gene. Trimming took 3 bases from V and 0 from J, leaving 5 bases between them. Germline assignment: CDR1 KGHSH and CDR2 LQKENI. The CDR3 length is 13 residues. DNA of the CDR3: TGTGCCAGCTCACCCCAGTTGAACACTGAAGCTTTCTTT. It is translated as CASSPQLNTEAFF.

The V call is TRBV7-2, the J call TRBJ2-7; TRBD1 might be the D (6 bases). The CDR3 is 15 residues long. Per the germline V gene, CDR1 is SGHTA and CDR2 is FQGNSA. V was trimmed by 0 bases and J by 5 bases, leaving 14 bases between them. CDR3 loop: CASSLARTVGNEQYF. CDR3 coding DNA: TGTGCCAGCAGCTTAGCGAGGACAGTTGGTAACGAGCAGTACTTC.

This chain uses TRBV13 with TRBJ2-1; 9 bases fit TRBD1. J gave up 4 bases and V 7 bases, and 11 bases lay outside the gene matches. Germline CDR1 PRHDT, CDR2 FYEKMQ (reference sequence). The CDR3 runs 16 residues. CDR3 residues: CASTLTGQGGYNEQFF. CDR3 sequence (DNA): TGTGCCAGCACGCTAACGGGACAGGGTGGATACAATGAGCAGTTCTTC.

The chain links TRBV11-2 to TRBJ1-2; tentative D call: TRBD1 (5 bases). Trimming took 5 bases from V and 3 from J, leaving 16 bases between them. CDR3 size: 15 residues. Per the germline V gene, CDR1 is SGHAT and CDR2 is FQNNGV. The CDR3 coding sequence is TGTGCCAGCAGCCCGCCGGGGGTGGGGGACTATGGCTACACCTTC. The encoded protein is CASSPPGVGDYGYTF. The entire variable domain, with the rest obtained from reference TRBV11-2 and TRBJ1-2, is as follows: EAGVAQSPRYKIIEKRQSVAFWCNPISGHATLYWYQQILGQGPKLLIQFQNNGVVDDSQLPKDRFSAERLKGVDSTLKIQPAKLEDSAVYLCASSPPGVGDYGYTFGSGTRLTVV.

The J gene is TRBJ1-5, the V gene TRBV2; 12 bases are shared with TRBD1. This CDR3 comprises 17 residues. CDR1 SNHLY and CDR2 FYNNEI come from the germline V gene. The J segment lost 6 bases and the V segment lost 1 base, leaving 7 bases of the junction unmatched. The CDR3 DNA follows: TGTGCCAGCAGTGAAGAGGGGGACAGGGGGCGCGGTCAGCCCCAGCATTTT. This encodes CASSEEGDRGRGQPQHF.

The rearrangement joins TRBV28 to TRBJ1-5, with D possibly being TRBD1 (6 bases). The CDR3 has 13 residues. Germline V gives CDR1 MDHEN, CDR2 SYDVKM. The V gene lost 11 bases and the J gene lost 0 bases, with 11 bases spanning the gap. CDR3 region: CAGNRDSNQPQHF. The CDR3, as DNA: TGTGCCGGAAACAGGGATAGCAATCAGCCCCAGCATTTT.

This sequence joins TRBV13 and TRBJ1-2; 8 nucleotides match TRBD1. CDR3 length: 14 amino acids. J lost 8 bases, V lost 2 bases, and 7 bases had no gene match. Germline V gene data show CDR1 as PRHDT and CDR2 as FYEKMQ (reference sequence). CDR3 sequence: CASSLRQGAQGYTF. The CDR3 DNA follows: TGTGCCAGCAGCTTAAGGCAGGGGGCGCAAGGCTACACCTTC.

The CDR3 is CASSLEASGGDYF. CDR3 in DNA: TGTGCCAGCAGCTTAGAGGCCAGCGGGGGAGACTATTTT. V and J are TRBV11-2 and TRBJ2-3; 8 bases are a match to TRBD2. Germline assignment: CDR1 SGHAT and CDR2 FQNNGV. CDR3 size: 13 residues. Trimming cost V 0 bases and J 15 bases; bases outside gene matches: 8.

The V call is TRBV6-1, the J call TRBJ1-3; D is undetermined. The germline V gene has CDR1 MNHNS and CDR2 SASEGT. CDR3 size: 14 residues. V was shortened by 6 bases and J by 0 bases, with 9 bases between the two germline ends. This CDR3 is CASRVTTSGNTIYF. The CDR3 DNA is TGTGCCAGCAGAGTGACAACCTCTGGAAACACCATATATTTT.

This sequence joins TRBV5-6 and TRBJ2-1, with 11 nucleotides matching TRBD2. Germline values: CDR1 SGHDT, CDR2 YYEEEE. This CDR3 contains 15 residues. J lost 6 bases, V lost 2 bases, and 4 bases had no gene match. CDR3 bases: TGTGCCAGCAGCTTAACTAGCGGGGGTTTCAATGAGCAGTTCTTC. Translating gives CASSLTSGGFNEQFF.

The rearrangement links TRBV30 to TRBJ1-2; TRBD1 might be the D (6 bases). The CDR3 sequence is 14 residues long. CDR1 GTSNPN and CDR2 SVGIG come from the germline V gene (reference sequence). V lost 4 bases and J 6 bases, leaving 18 bases between the germline ends. CDR3 region: CAWNRGHLFDGYTF. CDR3 DNA: TGTGCCTGGAACCGGGGACACCTTTTTGATGGCTACACCTTC. Filled out from reference TRBV30 and TRBJ1-2, the complete variable domain reads SQTIHQWPATLVQPVGSPLSLECTVEGTSNPNLYWYRQAAGRGLQLLFYSVGIGQISSEVPQNLSASRPQDRQFILSSKKLLLSDSGFYLCAWNRGHLFDGYTFGSGTRLTVV.

A word on this clone: This CDR3 is also generated by other DNA sequences in the sample. V usage is TRBV7-9 and J usage is TRBJ1-1; D is possibly TRBD1 (5 bases). This CDR3 region has 13 residues. Looked up from germline, CDR1 is SEHNR and CDR2 is FQNEAQ (reference sequence). V lost 2 bases and J lost 2, with 6 bases in between. In DNA, the CDR3 is TGTGCCAGCAGCTTACAGGGTAACACTGAAGCTTTCTTT. Protein: CASSLQGNTEAFF.

This chain uses TRBV10-2 with TRBJ1-6, with 7 bases matching TRBD1. Trimming removed 4 bases from V and 7 bases from J; junction bases left unmatched: 7. The CDR3 loop spans 15 amino acids. Germline CDR1 is WSHSY and CDR2 is SAAADI. The CDR3 loop reads CASSGPGTENSPLHF. The CDR3 region has the DNA TGCGCCAGCAGTGGCCCCGGGACAGAAAATTCACCCCTCCACTTT.

The rearrangement links TRBV7-8 to TRBJ1-4; D remains ambiguous. This CDR3 has 13 residues. Trimming left V 6 bases short and J 4 bases short, with 9 bases between. Looked up from germline, CDR1 is SGHVS and CDR2 is FQNEAQ. In DNA form, the CDR3 reads TGTGCCAGCAGGGGAGGAATTAATGAAAAACTGTTTTTT. This sequence encodes CASRGGINEKLFF. Full variable domain (outside the CDR3, taken from reference TRBV7-8 and TRBJ1-4): GAGVSQSPRYKVAKRGQDVALRCDPISGHVSLFWYQQALGQGPEFLTYFQNEAQLDKSGLPSDRFFAERPEGSVSTLKIQRTQQEDSAVYLCASRGGINEKLFFGSGTQLSVL.

This chain links TRBV2 with TRBJ1-6, with D perhaps matching TRBD1 (6 bases). The CDR3 is 15 amino acids. Trimming pared 8 bases from V and 6 bases from J, leaving 17 bases between. Germline CDR1 is SNHLY and CDR2 is FYNNEI. CDR3 sequence: CASARGGGGNSPLHF. The CDR3 DNA reads TGTGCCAGCGCTAGGGGGGGAGGAGGTAATTCACCCCTCCACTTT.

V and J are TRBV6-6 and TRBJ2-1; the D gene is possibly TRBD2 (6 bases). Germline V gene sequence: CDR1 MNHNY, CDR2 SVGAGI (reference sequence). V was shortened by 0 bases and J by 4 bases, with 7 bases between the two germline ends. The CDR3 is 14 residues long. Here the CDR3 reads CASSYSGGYNEQFF. DNA for the CDR3: TGTGCCAGCAGTTACTCGGGAGGTTACAATGAGCAGTTCTTC.

The chain joins TRBV21-1 to TRBJ2-1; TRBD2, the table's D call, lacks a check against the DNA. TRBV21-1 is recorded as a pseudogene. This CDR3 has 11 residues. CDR3 sequence (DNA): TGTGCCAGCAGCACGGACAATGAGCAGTTCTTC. Translation gives CASSTDNEQFF.

For this clone: The junction departs from germline at one end; a sequencing error may be responsible. The chain has TRBV7-7 and TRBJ2-1; 7 nucleotides align to TRBD1. Per germline, CDR1 SSHAT and CDR2 FNYEAQ (reference sequence). This CDR3 contains 14 residues. The CDR3 nucleotides read TGTGCTAGCAGCTTAAGTTTACCAGGGGGTGAGCAGTTCTTC. It yields the protein CASSLSLPGGEQFF.